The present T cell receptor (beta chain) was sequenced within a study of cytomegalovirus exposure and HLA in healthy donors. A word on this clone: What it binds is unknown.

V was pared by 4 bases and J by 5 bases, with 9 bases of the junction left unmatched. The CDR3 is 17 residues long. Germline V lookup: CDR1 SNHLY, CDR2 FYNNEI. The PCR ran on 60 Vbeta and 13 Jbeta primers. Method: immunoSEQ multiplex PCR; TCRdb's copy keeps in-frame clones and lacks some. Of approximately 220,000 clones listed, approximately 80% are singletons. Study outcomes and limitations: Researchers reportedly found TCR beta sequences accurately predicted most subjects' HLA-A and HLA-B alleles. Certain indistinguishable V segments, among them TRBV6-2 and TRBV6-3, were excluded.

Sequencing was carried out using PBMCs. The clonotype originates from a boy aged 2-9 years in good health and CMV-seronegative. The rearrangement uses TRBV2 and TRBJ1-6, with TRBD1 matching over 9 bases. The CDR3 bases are TGTGCCAGCAGTGGCAACAGGGGGCCAGTGGATAATTCACCCCTCCACTTT. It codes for CASSGNRGPVDNSPLHF.